The sequence of this T cell receptor (beta chain) was determined in a study of blood T cell repertoires in COVID-19. The wider study: PBMCs, B-cell-depleted T cells, or T cells were the source of the cDNA or gDNA that made up the material.

The repertoire was sequenced with immunoSEQ multiplex PCR; TCRdb's copy has only in-frame clones and lacks some. This sample has fewer than 350,000 clones; roughly 89% occur once, and the top ten carry about 1.7%. Participants came from some 23 US areas, aged about 18 to 90 years. Trimming removed 2 bases from V and 2 bases from J; junction bases left unmatched: 7. CDR3 length: 16 amino acids. Germline V gives CDR1 LGHDT, CDR2 YNNKEL (reference sequence). This clonotype was obtained from a woman aged 40-49 years who had recovered from COVID-19. This chain uses TRBV3-1 (or the pseudogene TRBV3-2) with TRBJ1-1, with 8 bases aligning to TRBD1. Sequencing was carried out using PBMCs or T cells enriched from blood (not recorded which). CDR3 coding DNA: TGTGCCAGCAGCCAAATGCCGGGACAGGAAAACACTGAAGCTTTCTTT. Amino acid sequence: CASSQMPGQENTEAFF.